The clone carrying this TCR beta chain was seen a handful of times. CDR1 and CDR2 from the germline V gene are SEHNR and FQNEAQ (reference sequence). There are 13 residues in the CDR3. V was trimmed by 6 bases and J by 5 bases, leaving 11 bases between them. The sample comes from a study of cytomegalovirus exposure and HLA in healthy donors. Primers for the PCR totalled 60 Vbeta and 13 Jbeta. TCRdb keeps only in-frame clones here, not all; method: immunoSEQ multiplex PCR. The sample has some 150,000 clones, around 60% seen once. The chain couples TRBV7-9 to TRBJ2-1; D call uncertain. Sequenced sample: PBMCs. The source of this sequence is a woman aged 55-70 years in good health and CMV-seropositive. The CDR3 bases are TGTGCCAGCAGTATTAGCCAGAACAATGAGCAGTTCTTC. It encodes CASSISQNNEQFF.